A single T cell receptor beta chain is shown here with its context. This record belongs to a study of shared clonotypes between healthy human individuals. Measured with immunoSEQ multiplex PCR; TCRdb has only the in-frame clones, and not every one. Of some 1,100,000 clones in the sample, approximately 78% were seen once. The V end lost 7 bases, the J end lost 5 bases, and 8 bases lay between the germline ends. The CDR3 has 11 residues. Germline V gene lookup returns CDR1 SNHLY and CDR2 FYNNEI. Sequencing was performed on memory CD4+ T cells from PBMCs. Subset of the sample: CD45RA-negative fraction. The chain joins TRBV2 to TRBJ1-2, with D unresolved. The origin of this receptor is a man younger than 35 in good health. Some clones in this sample may be carry-over from other donors' samples. CDR3 bases: TGTGCCAGCAAGGCAACTTATGGCTACACCTTC. It is translated as CASKATYGYTF.